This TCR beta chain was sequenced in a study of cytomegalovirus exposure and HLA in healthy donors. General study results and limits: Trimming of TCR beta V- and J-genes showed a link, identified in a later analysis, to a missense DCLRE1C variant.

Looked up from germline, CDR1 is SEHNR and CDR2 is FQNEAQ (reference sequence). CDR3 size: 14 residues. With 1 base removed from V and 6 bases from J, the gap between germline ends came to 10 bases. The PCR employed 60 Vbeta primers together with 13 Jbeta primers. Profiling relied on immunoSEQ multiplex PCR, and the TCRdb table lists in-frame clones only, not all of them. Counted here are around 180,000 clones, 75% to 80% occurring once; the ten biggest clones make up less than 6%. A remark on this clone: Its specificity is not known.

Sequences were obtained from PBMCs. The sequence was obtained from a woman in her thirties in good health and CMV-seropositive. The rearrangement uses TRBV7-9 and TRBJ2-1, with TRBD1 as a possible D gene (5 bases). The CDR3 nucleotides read TGTGCCAGCAGCTTAGGTGGGGCCAGCAATGAGCAGTTCTTC. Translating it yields CASSLGGASNEQFF.